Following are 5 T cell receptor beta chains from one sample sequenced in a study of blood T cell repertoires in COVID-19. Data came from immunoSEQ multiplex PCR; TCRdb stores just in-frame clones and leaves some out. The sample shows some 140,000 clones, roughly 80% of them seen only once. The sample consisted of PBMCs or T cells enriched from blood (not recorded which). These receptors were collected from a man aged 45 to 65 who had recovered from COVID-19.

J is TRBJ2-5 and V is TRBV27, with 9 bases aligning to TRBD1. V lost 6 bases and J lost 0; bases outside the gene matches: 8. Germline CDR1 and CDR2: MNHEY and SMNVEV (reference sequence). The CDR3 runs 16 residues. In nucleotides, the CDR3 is TGTGCCAGCAGGATATCCTGGACAGGGGACCAAGAGACCCAGTACTTC. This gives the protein CASRISWTGDQETQYF.

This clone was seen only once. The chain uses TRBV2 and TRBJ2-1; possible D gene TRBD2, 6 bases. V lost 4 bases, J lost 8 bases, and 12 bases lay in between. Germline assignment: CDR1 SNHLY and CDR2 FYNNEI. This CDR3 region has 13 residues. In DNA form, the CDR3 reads TGTGCCAGCAGTGGGGCTAGCGAGGATGAGCAGTTCTTC. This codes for CASSGASEDEQFF.

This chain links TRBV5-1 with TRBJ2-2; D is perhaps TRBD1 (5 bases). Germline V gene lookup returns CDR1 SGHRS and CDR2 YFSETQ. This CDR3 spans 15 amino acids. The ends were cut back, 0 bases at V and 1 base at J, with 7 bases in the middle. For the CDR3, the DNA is TGCGCCAGCAGCTTGGGACAGCTGAACACCGGGGAGCTGTTTTTT. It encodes CASSLGQLNTGELFF.

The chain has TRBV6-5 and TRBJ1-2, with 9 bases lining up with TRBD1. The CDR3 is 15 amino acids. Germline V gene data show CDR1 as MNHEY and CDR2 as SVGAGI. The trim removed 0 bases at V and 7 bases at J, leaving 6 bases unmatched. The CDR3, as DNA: TGTGCCAGCAGTTACTCGAGACAGGGGGACTTTGGCTACACCTTC. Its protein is CASSYSRQGDFGYTF.

The CDR3 bases are TGTGCCAGTAGTAACCTGGGGGCCGGAAACACTGAAGCTTTCTTT. Translating it yields CASSNLGAGNTEAFF. This chain joins TRBV19 and TRBJ1-1; possible D gene TRBD1, 6 bases. Germline CDR1 reads LNHDA; CDR2 reads SQIVND (reference sequence). V gave up 4 bases and J gave up 2 bases, with 14 bases separating them. This CDR3 has 15 residues.